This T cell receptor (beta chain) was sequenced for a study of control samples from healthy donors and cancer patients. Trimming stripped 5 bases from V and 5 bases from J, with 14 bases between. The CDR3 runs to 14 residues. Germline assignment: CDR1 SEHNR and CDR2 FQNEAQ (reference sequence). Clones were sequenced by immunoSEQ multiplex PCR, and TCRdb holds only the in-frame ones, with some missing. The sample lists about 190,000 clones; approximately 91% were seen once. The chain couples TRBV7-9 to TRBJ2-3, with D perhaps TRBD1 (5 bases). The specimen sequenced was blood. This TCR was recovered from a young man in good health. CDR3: CASSRDRFVDTQYF. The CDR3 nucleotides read TGTGCCAGCAGCCGTGACAGATTCGTAGATACGCAGTATTTT.